The rows below give T cell receptor beta chains drawn from one sample of a study of immune evolution from preneoplasia to lung adenocarcinoma. Assay used: immunoSEQ multiplex PCR; TCRdb lists only in-frame clones, some missing. The sample lists about 6,500 clones, over 65% occurring once. Sequencing used FFPE lung adenocarcinoma in situ tissue. These receptor sequences come from a donor at least 70 years old with lung adenocarcinoma. The CDR3 runs from the conserved cysteine through the conserved F or W. The D gene is left open where the match is weak. Not all rows give a size; the values are once, few, many and, for expanded clones, a class.

>.|TRBV5-4|.|TRBJ1-3
CASSLGFGNGNTIYF
TGTGCCAGCAGCTTGGGATTCGGGAATGGAAACACCATATATTTT
>.|TRBV9|.|TRBJ2-1
CASSPRGGQSSYNEQFF
TGTGCCAGCAGCCCAAGAGGGGGGCAGAGCTCCTACAATGAGCAGTTCTTC
>.|TRBV19|TRBD1|TRBJ2-1
CASSSTGTGYNEQFF
TGTGCCAGTAGTAGCACCGGGACAGGATACAATGAGCAGTTCTTC
>.|TRBV18|.|TRBJ2-7
CASSPILGTYEQYF
TGTGCCAGCTCACCGATCCTGGGGACCTACGAGCAGTACTTC
>.|TRBV18|.|TRBJ2-7
CASSPLHGQTGVYEQYF
TGTGCCAGCTCACCACTACACGGGCAGACAGGAGTTTACGAGCAGTACTTC
>.|TRBV5-1|TRBD1|TRBJ2-2
CASSKGQENTGELFF
TGCGCCAGCAGCAAGGGACAGGAGAACACCGGGGAGCTGTTTTTT
>.|TRBV18|TRBD2|TRBJ2-1
CASSPAGRAGVGEQFF
TGTGCCAGCTCACCGGCCGGGAGGGCCGGCGTCGGTGAGCAGTTCTTC
>.|TRBV5-1|TRBD2|TRBJ2-2
CASSENSGGTGELFF
TGCGCCAGCAGCGAGAATAGCGGGGGCACCGGGGAGCTGTTTTTT
>.|TRBV4-1|.|TRBJ1-1
CASSQVLNTEAFF
TGCGCCAGCAGCCAAGTTCTGAACACTGAAGCTTTCTTT
>.|TRBV7-2|.|TRBJ1-4
CASSFVAGEDEKLFF
TGTGCCAGCAGCTTCGTCGCGGGGGAGGATGAAAAACTGTTTTTT
>once|TRBV5-4|TRBD1|TRBJ2-1
CASSWDRNEQFF
TGTGCCAGCAGCTGGGACAGAAATGAGCAGTTCTTC
>.|TRBV6-5|.|TRBJ1-4
CASRALQGFKEKLFF
TGTGCCAGCAGGGCCCTACAGGGATTCAAAGAAAAACTGTTTTTT
>few|TRBV6-5|.|TRBJ1-5
CASKGQPQHF
TGTGCCAGCAAGGGTCAGCCCCAGCATTTT
>.|TRBV7-2|TRBD2|TRBJ2-7
CASSLTGLAQTYEQYF
TGTGCCAGCAGCTTGACAGGACTAGCGCAAACCTACGAGCAGTACTTC
>.|TRBV6-5|.|TRBJ1-2
CASRLDANYGYTF
TGTGCCAGCAGGCTGGACGCTAACTATGGCTACACCTTC
>.|TRBV27|TRBD2|TRBJ2-1
CASSFYGGNEQFF
TGTGCCAGCAGTTTTTACGGGGGGAATGAGCAGTTCTTC
>.|TRBV6-6|TRBD2|TRBJ2-7
CASSYSFDSGSYEQYF
TGTGCCAGCAGTTACTCCTTTGATAGCGGGAGCTACGAGCAGTACTTC
>.|TRBV6-5|.|TRBJ2-3
CASMGRKPSTDTQYF
TGTGCCAGCATGGGCCGAAAGCCGTCCACAGATACGCAGTATTTT
>.|TRBV6-7|.|TRBJ2-6
CASSINRRSRANVLTF
TGTGCCAGCAGTATCAACAGGCGTAGTCGGGCCAACGTCCTGACTTTC
>.|TRBV28|TRBD1|TRBJ1-4
CASSFIGTGEKLFF
TGTGCCAGCAGTTTCATAGGGACAGGGGAGAAACTGTTTTTT
>.|TRBV13|TRBD2|TRBJ2-5
CASRSTGTMDF
TGTGCCAGCAGGTCTACCGGGACTATGGACTTC
>.|TRBV11-2|.|TRBJ1-5
CASSLGEGGPQHF
TGTGCCAGCAGCCTGGGGGAGGGGGGCCCCCAGCATTTT
>.|TRBV10-3|TRBD2|TRBJ2-2
CAISSGRVGGELFF
TGTGCCATCAGTAGCGGGAGAGTTGGCGGGGAGCTGTTTTTT
>.|TRBV7-6|.|TRBJ2-6
CASSSSGDGANVLTF
TGTGCCAGCAGCTCATCAGGGGATGGGGCCAACGTCCTGACTTTC
>.|TRBV9|TRBD2|TRBJ2-1
CASSGLAGHSSYNEQFF
TGTGCCAGCAGCGGTCTAGCGGGACACAGCTCCTACAATGAGCAGTTCTTC
>.|TRBV11-2|.|TRBJ2-3
CASSREYSLGTDTQYF
TGTGCCAGCAGCCGGGAGTATTCGCTGGGCACAGATACGCAGTATTTT
>.|TRBV2|TRBD1|TRBJ1-1
CASSEPGGTGEAFF
TGTGCCAGCAGTGAGCCCGGGGGGACAGGAGAAGCTTTCTTT
>.|TRBV19|TRBD1|TRBJ1-1
CASRPKGATEAFF
TGTGCCAGTAGGCCGAAGGGGGCCACTGAAGCTTTCTTT
>.|TRBV2|.|TRBJ2-3
CASGDRNTDTQYF
TGTGCCAGCGGAGACAGAAACACAGATACGCAGTATTTT
>.|TRBV7-9|.|TRBJ1-4
CASKPPGNEKLFF
TGTGCCAGCAAACCCCCGGGTAATGAAAAACTGTTTTTT
>.|TRBV30|TRBD2|TRBJ2-7
CAWSVPGRATYEQYF
TGTGCCTGGAGTGTACCCGGGAGGGCCACCTACGAGCAGTACTTC
>.|TRBV4-1|.|TRBJ2-1
CASSPYGSSSSYNEQFF
TGCGCCAGCAGCCCATACGGGAGCTCGAGCTCCTACAATGAGCAGTTCTTC
>few|TRBV6-5|TRBD1|TRBJ2-5
CASSYSGQLETQYF
TGTGCCAGCAGTTACTCGGGACAGCTGGAGACCCAGTACTTC
>.|TRBV2|TRBD2|TRBJ2-5
CASRGLAEQETQYF
TGTGCCAGCAGGGGACTAGCGGAGCAAGAGACCCAGTACTTC
>.|TRBV2|TRBD2|TRBJ2-7
CASSELAGVGREQYF
TGTGCCAGCAGTGAACTAGCGGGAGTAGGGCGCGAGCAGTACTTC
>.|TRBV6-6|.|TRBJ2-7
CASSYAGKEYEQYF
TGTGCCAGCAGTTACGCGGGAAAGGAATACGAGCAGTACTTC
>.|TRBV7-9|TRBD2|TRBJ2-3
CASSSYSGSNSDTQYF
TGTGCCAGCAGCTCTTATAGCGGGAGTAACTCAGATACGCAGTATTTT
>.|TRBV7-2|.|TRBJ1-5
CASSSTGGSNQPQHF
TGTGCCAGCAGCTCTACCGGGGGGAGCAATCAGCCCCAGCATTTT
>.|TRBV10-1|.|TRBJ2-1
CASSRASSEQFF
TGCGCCAGCAGCAGGGCGAGTAGCGAGCAGTTCTTC
>few|TRBV19|TRBD1|TRBJ2-7
CATTGQGFEQYF
TGTGCCACTACGGGACAGGGGTTCGAGCAGTACTTC
>.|TRBV2|.|TRBJ2-7
CASSDGQPLSEQYF
TGTGCCAGCAGTGATGGTCAGCCACTTAGTGAGCAGTACTTC
>.|TRBV9|TRBD1|TRBJ1-1
CASSPRGTENTEAFF
TGTGCCAGCAGCCCCCGGGGGACAGAAAACACTGAAGCTTTCTTT
>.|TRBV29-1|.|TRBJ1-2
CSVVGPGYTF
TGCAGCGTTGTCGGGCCTGGCTACACCTTC
>.|TRBV6-5|.|TRBJ2-7
CASSYTPASQGEQYF
TGTGCCAGCAGTTACACACCGGCCTCCCAAGGGGAGCAGTACTTC
>few|TRBV2|.|TRBJ2-1
CASSASLTGPHEQFF
TGTGCCAGCAGTGCTTCACTAACGGGGCCCCATGAGCAGTTCTTC
>once|TRBV15|.|TRBJ1-2
CATSKRTRLGGYTF
TGTGCCACCAGCAAGAGGACCCGGTTGGGTGGCTACACCTTC
>.|TRBV6-1|.|TRBJ1-1
CASKNSMNTEAFF
TGTGCCAGCAAGAACAGCATGAACACTGAAGCTTTCTTT
>.|TRBV5-1|.|TRBJ1-4
CASSLDSVEKLFF
TGCGCCAGCAGCTTGGACAGTGTCGAAAAACTGTTTTTT
>.|TRBV4-1|.|TRBJ1-1
CASSQGGESTEAFF
TGCGCCAGCAGCCAAGGAGGGGAGAGTACTGAAGCTTTCTTT
>.|TRBV30|.|TRBJ2-2
CAWNSQGSGELFF
TGTGCCTGGAATAGCCAGGGAAGCGGGGAGCTGTTTTTT
>.|TRBV7-8|TRBD1|TRBJ2-5
CASSPTGALQETQYF
TGTGCCAGCAGCCCGACAGGGGCACTCCAAGAGACCCAGTACTTC
>.|TRBV27|.|TRBJ1-1
CASSLTRGYTEAFF
TGTGCCAGCAGTTTAACACGGGGGTACACTGAAGCTTTCTTT
>.|TRBV6-1|.|TRBJ2-5
CASSEYRAEDETQYF
TGTGCCAGCAGTGAATACAGGGCCGAAGACGAGACCCAGTACTTC